Each of the 21 T cell receptor beta chains below was sequenced from the same sample in a study of T cell repertoires in cytomegalovirus infection. Via MiXCR, TCRdb re-called the reads, giving one row per CDR3 protein. The sample includes about 530,000 distinct CDR3 sequences, about 30% seen only once; the top ten take less than 15%. Sequencing was carried out using PBMCs. The receptors come from a human donor in good health (CMV status not recorded). Some clones in this sample may be carry-over from other donors' samples.

This clonotype has just a few counts. The chain couples TRBV7-2 to TRBJ2-7, with 9 bases identical to TRBD2. The CDR3 runs 15 residues. Looked up from germline, CDR1 is SGHTA and CDR2 is FQGNSA. J lost 4 bases, V lost 2 bases, and 6 bases had no gene match. CDR3 loop: CASSLSPSGAYEQYV. Here the CDR3 DNA reads TGTGCCAGCAGCTTATCTCCTAGCGGGGCTTACGAGCAGTACGTC.

This clonotype was recorded a few times. The V gene is TRBV6-1, the J gene TRBJ1-5; no reliable D call. CDR3 size: 13 residues. Germline values: CDR1 MNHNS, CDR2 SASEGT. The V end was cut by 1 base, the J end by 4 bases, with 5 bases between. The CDR3 protein is CASSEGTNQPQHF. The CDR3 nucleotides are TGTGCCAGCAGTGAAGGAACAAATCAGCCCCAGCATTTT.

V usage is TRBV12-3 or TRBV12-4 and J usage is TRBJ2-5; 8 bases are a match to TRBD2. J gave up 5 bases and V 5 bases, and 7 bases lay outside the gene matches. The CDR3 has 14 amino acids. The CDR3 nucleotides read TGTGCCAGCAGTCGAAGCGGGAGTGCGGAGACCCAGTACTTC. Amino acids: CASSRSGSAETQYF.

This clonotype was seen a few times. This sequence joins TRBV4-3 and TRBJ2-3; TRBD2 aligns across 9 bases. There are 16 residues in the CDR3. Looked up from germline, CDR1 is LGHNA and CDR2 is YSLEER. V trimming: 0 bases; J trimming: 5 bases; junction bases outside the gene matches: 6. CDR3 loop: CASSQEVAGVRDTQYF. CDR3 bases: TGCGCCAGCAGCCAAGAAGTAGCGGGAGTCAGAGATACGCAGTATTTT.

The J gene is TRBJ2-1, the V gene TRBV7-8, with 11 positions matching TRBD2. The CDR3 loop spans 15 amino acids. Germline loops: CDR1 SGHVS, CDR2 FQNEAQ. Trimming took 5 bases from V and 4 from J; bases not matched to a gene: 4. The CDR3 is CASSVRLAGYNEQFF. CDR3 in DNA: TGTGCCAGCAGCGTACGACTAGCGGGGTACAATGAGCAGTTCTTC.

This sequence joins TRBV4-1 and TRBJ1-2; tentatively, D is TRBD1 (6 bases). The CDR3 covers 15 residues. V was pared by 1 base and J by 8 bases, with 17 bases between. Germline V gene data show CDR1 as MGHRA and CDR2 as YSYEKL. In nucleotides, the CDR3 is TGCGCCAGCAGCCAAGTGGGGGGGCGGGTAAGCGGCTACACCTTC. This gives the protein CASSQVGGRVSGYTF.

In this sample, this clonotype turned up once. The V gene is TRBV9, the J gene TRBJ2-7; D unclear. Germline lookup yields CDR1 SGDLS and CDR2 YYNGEE. There are 14 residues in the CDR3. Trimming left V 4 bases short and J 3 bases short, with 14 bases between. The CDR3 nucleotides are TGTGCCAGCAGCCCCGACGCGTCCTTCTACGAGCAGTACGTC. Protein: CASSPDASFYEQYV.

In this sample, this clonotype turned up a few times. This chain joins TRBV27 and TRBJ1-5, with a tentative D call TRBD1 (6 bases). Trimming removed 8 bases from V and 5 bases from J, with 16 bases in between. CDR3 length equals 14 residues. The germline CDR1 and CDR2 sequences are MNHEY and SMNVEV (reference sequence). CDR3 coding DNA: TGTGCCAGCCAGGGGCGAGGGAGGGATCAGCCCCAGCATTTT. This codes for CASQGRGRDQPQHF.

V is TRBV20-1 and J is TRBJ2-2; the D is unclear. The germline V and J ends were trimmed by 1 base and 7 bases, with 4 bases remaining between them. The CDR3 extends over 11 amino acids. In germline, CDR1 is DFQATT, CDR2 SNEGSKA (reference sequence). The DNA for the CDR3 is TGCAGTGCTAGAGGCAGCGGGGAGCTGTTTTTT. It yields the protein CSARGSGELFF.

V and J are TRBV15 and TRBJ2-3; no definite D call. The CDR3 runs to 15 residues. Looked up from germline, CDR1 is LNHNV and CDR2 is YYDKDF (reference sequence). V dropped 5 bases and J dropped 2 bases, with 14 bases sitting between them. The CDR3 nucleotides are TGTGCCACCAGCCCTCGGATGGAGTACACAGATACGCAGTATTTT. This gives the protein CATSPRMEYTDTQYF.

The sample holds a few counts of this clonotype. The V and J genes are TRBV6-2 or TRBV6-3 and TRBJ2-6; no definite D call. Germline V gene lookup returns CDR1 MNHEY and CDR2 SVGEGT. This CDR3 comprises 16 residues. Trimming left V 2 bases short and J 2 bases short, with 10 bases between. CDR3 sequence reads: CASSYPSRPGANVLTF. The CDR3 coding sequence is TGTGCCAGCAGTTACCCCAGCAGACCTGGGGCCAACGTCCTGACTTTC.

In its sample, this clonotype was seen a few times. CDR3 in amino acids: CASSTRGQGSSYNEQFF. Written as DNA, the CDR3 is TGTGCCAGTAGTACCCGGGGACAGGGTAGCTCCTACAATGAGCAGTTCTTC. This chain uses TRBV19 with TRBJ2-1, with TRBD1 matching over 9 bases. Germline CDR1 and CDR2: LNHDA and SQIVND (reference sequence). There are 17 residues in the CDR3. The junction had 7 bases not matched to a gene; V was cut back by 4 bases and J by 0 bases.

The chain uses TRBV7-2 and TRBJ1-1; 7 bases match TRBD1. CDR1 SGHTA and CDR2 FQGNSA come from the germline V gene. V lost 5 bases to trimming and J lost 8 bases; unmatched junction nucleotides: 5. The CDR3 is made up of 12 amino acids. The CDR3 protein is CASSPDRVEAFF. Here the CDR3 DNA reads TGTGCCAGCAGCCCAGACAGGGTGGAAGCTTTCTTT. The variable domain in full, completed from reference TRBV7-2 and TRBJ1-1, reads GAGVSQSPSNKVTEKGKDVELRCDPISGHTALYWYRQSLGQGLEFLIYFQGNSAPDKSGLPSDRFSAERTGGSVSTLTIQRTQQEDSAVYLCASSPDRVEAFFGQGTRLTVV.

This clonotype occurred a few times. The V call is TRBV7-9, the J call TRBJ2-1; TRBD2 aligns across 15 bases. Germline V gives CDR1 SEHNR, CDR2 FQNEAQ (reference sequence). This CDR3 has 16 amino acids. The trim removed 8 bases at V and 8 bases at J, leaving 10 bases unmatched. The CDR3 protein is CASCDGTSGRPHEQFF. DNA for the CDR3: TGTGCCAGCTGCGATGGGACTAGCGGGAGGCCCCATGAGCAGTTCTTC.

The V and J genes are TRBV19 and TRBJ1-3; no firm D call. The germline CDR1 and CDR2 sequences are LNHDA and SQIVND (reference sequence). This CDR3 is 15 amino acids long. V lost 0 bases to trimming and J lost 4 bases, with 10 bases between them. As DNA, the CDR3 is TGTGCCAGTAGTATAGAGGGGTTGTCGGGAAACACCATATATTTT. Its protein product is CASSIEGLSGNTIYF.

In its sample, this clonotype was seen many times. This sequence joins TRBV6-8 and TRBJ2-3; 9 bases are a match to TRBD2. The CDR3 is made up of 18 amino acids. V shed 2 bases and J 5 bases; nucleotides not matched to a gene: 14. Germline CDR1 is MNHGY and CDR2 is SAAAGT. CDR3 sequence: CASSYGASGNRAGDTQYF. CDR3 DNA: TGTGCCAGCAGTTACGGGGCTAGCGGGAACCGAGCAGGAGATACGCAGTATTTT.

This clonotype was detected only a few times. The chain carries TRBV7-2 and TRBJ2-3; 11 nucleotides agree with TRBD2. Germline assignment: CDR1 SGHTA and CDR2 FQGNSA. This CDR3 is built from 18 residues. Trimming at V came to 5 bases and at J to 0 bases, leaving 10 bases not matched to a gene. CDR3 bases: TGTGCCAGCAGCCTAGTGTCTAGCGGGAGGCCGAGCACAGATACGCAGTATTTT. Translated: CASSLVSSGRPSTDTQYF.

The chain couples TRBV6-6 to TRBJ2-5; 15 bases match TRBD2. The CDR3 consists of 16 residues. Germline CDR1 MNHNY, CDR2 SVGAGI (reference sequence). J lost 5 bases, V lost 10 bases, and 11 bases had no gene match. The CDR3 coding sequence is TGTGCCACCGGACTAGCGGGAGGGCCGGTATTTGAGACCCAGTACTTC. Its translation: CATGLAGGPVFETQYF.

The V gene is TRBV20-1, the J gene TRBJ1-1; D is unclear. Trimming took off 5 bases at V and 7 bases at J, with 11 bases between the two ends. This CDR3 has 11 amino acids. Germline loops: CDR1 DFQATT, CDR2 SNEGSKA (reference sequence). CDR3 nucleotide sequence: TGCAGTGCTGCTAGGGAAATTGAAGCTTTCTTT. Protein sequence: CSAAREIEAFF.

The chain uses TRBV7-1 and TRBJ2-3; D may be TRBD2 (5 bases). TRBV7-1 is marked as an open reading frame, function uncertain. Trimming pared 2 bases from V and 1 base from J, leaving 7 bases between. The CDR3 spans 14 residues. CDR3 amino acids: CASSSKAGTDTQYF. The CDR3 region has the DNA TGTGCCAGCAGCTCAAAAGCGGGCACAGATACGCAGTATTTT.

This clonotype was seen at least ten times. The chain couples TRBV7-8 to TRBJ2-7; D is uncertain. The V gene lost 1 base and the J gene lost 0 bases, with 7 bases spanning the gap. The CDR3 sequence is 14 residues long. CDR1 and CDR2 from the germline V gene are SGHVS and FQNEAQ. The CDR3 DNA reads as TGTGCCAGCAGCTTAGTCGTGAGCTCCTACGAGCAGTACGTC. Translation: CASSLVVSSYEQYV.